The sequence of this T cell receptor (beta chain) was determined in a study of technical replicates of blood from a handful of donors. Sequencing was performed with immunoSEQ multiplex PCR; in TCRdb, only in-frame clones are kept and a portion is missing. The sample carries some 78,000 clones, over 85% recorded once. In its sample, this clone was seen a few times. The CDR3 extends over 15 amino acids. The V and J ends lost 2 bases and 0 bases respectively, with 9 bases between them. The sample comprised T cells isolated from PBMCs. The chain carries TRBV5-3 and TRBJ1-5; tentatively, D is TRBD1 (6 bases). TRBV5-3 is sorted into the ORF group, with uncertain function. The clonotype was recovered from a human donor in good health. CDR3 coding DNA: TGTGCCAGAAGCTTTTACAGGGCTAGCAATCAGCCCCAGCATTTT. Residues: CARSFYRASNQPQHF.